These 4 T cell receptor beta chains originate from one sample sequenced in a study of cytomegalovirus exposure and HLA in healthy donors. 13 Jbeta primers and 60 Vbeta primers were used for the PCR. Produced via immunoSEQ multiplex PCR; TCRdb's table is partial and in-frame only. The top ten clones hold about 1.7% of a sample with about 140,000 clones, roughly 80% of them seen once. Sequences were obtained from PBMCs. Source of these receptors: a female donor in good health and CMV-seronegative.

The chain is built from TRBV6-1 and TRBJ2-1; TRBD1 might be the D (5 bases). CDR3 length equals 16 residues. Per the germline V gene, CDR1 is MNHNS and CDR2 is SASEGT. V lost 3 bases and J lost 8, with 20 bases in between. The CDR3: CASSENMIMGPDEQFF. CDR3 coding DNA: TGTGCCAGCAGTGAGAATATGATTATGGGGCCCGATGAGCAGTTCTTC.

This clone was detected once. The chain has TRBV29-1 and TRBJ1-2; the D gene is possibly TRBD1 (6 bases). V was clipped by 0 bases and J by 4 bases, with 15 bases between them. The CDR3 loop spans 15 amino acids. The germline V gene has CDR1 SQVTM and CDR2 ANQGSEA. The CDR3 nucleotides read TGCAGCGTTGAAGACGTCGACAGGCCGCCCTATGGCTACACCTTC. It specifies CSVEDVDRPPYGYTF.

The chain joins TRBV19 to TRBJ1-6; possibly TRBD1 for D (5 bases). The CDR3 extends over 14 amino acids. Trimming shortened V by 3 bases and J by 6 bases, and 9 bases separated the two germline ends. The germline CDR1 and CDR2 sequences are LNHDA and SQIVND (reference sequence). CDR3 bases: TGTGCCAGTAGTATCGACAGTAGTAATTCACCCCTCCACTTT. This codes for CASSIDSSNSPLHF. Filled out from reference TRBV19 and TRBJ1-6, the complete variable domain reads DGGITQSPKYLFRKEGQNVTLSCEQNLNHDAMYWYRQDPGQGLRLIYYSQIVNDFQKGDIAEGYSVSREKKESFPLTVTSAQKNPTAFYLCASSIDSSNSPLHFGNGTRLTVT.

This chain connects TRBV5-1 to TRBJ2-3; the match to TRBD2 covers 7 bases. Germline assignment: CDR1 SGHRS and CDR2 YFSETQ. With 4 bases clipped from V and 2 bases from J, the junction kept 10 bases outside the gene matches. The CDR3 contains 16 residues. CDR3 protein: CASSGRAGRFTDTQYF. The DNA of the CDR3 is TGCGCCAGCAGCGGGAGGGCTGGTAGGTTCACAGATACGCAGTATTTT.